This T cell receptor beta chain appears in the sequencing data of a study of CD8 T cells in Susac syndrome. Random hexamers served to reverse transcribe about 0.5 to 1 ug RNA. TCRdb re-called the immunoSEQ multiplex PCR reads through MiXCR, storing one row per CDR3 protein. The sample carries about 180,000 distinct CDR3 sequences, under 97% recorded once. In its sample, this clonotype was seen once. V gave up 5 bases and J gave up 3 bases, with 13 bases separating them. Germline CDR1 and CDR2: MNHEY and SVGAGI. The CDR3 runs 14 residues. Sequencing input: CD4+ T cells from PBMCs. The chain joins TRBV6-5 to TRBJ2-5, with D possibly being TRBD1 (6 bases). The source is a human donor with multiple sclerosis. The CDR3 sequence is CASSQGDTEETQYF. DNA for the CDR3: TGTGCCAGCAGTCAAGGGGACACCGAAGAGACCCAGTACTTC.